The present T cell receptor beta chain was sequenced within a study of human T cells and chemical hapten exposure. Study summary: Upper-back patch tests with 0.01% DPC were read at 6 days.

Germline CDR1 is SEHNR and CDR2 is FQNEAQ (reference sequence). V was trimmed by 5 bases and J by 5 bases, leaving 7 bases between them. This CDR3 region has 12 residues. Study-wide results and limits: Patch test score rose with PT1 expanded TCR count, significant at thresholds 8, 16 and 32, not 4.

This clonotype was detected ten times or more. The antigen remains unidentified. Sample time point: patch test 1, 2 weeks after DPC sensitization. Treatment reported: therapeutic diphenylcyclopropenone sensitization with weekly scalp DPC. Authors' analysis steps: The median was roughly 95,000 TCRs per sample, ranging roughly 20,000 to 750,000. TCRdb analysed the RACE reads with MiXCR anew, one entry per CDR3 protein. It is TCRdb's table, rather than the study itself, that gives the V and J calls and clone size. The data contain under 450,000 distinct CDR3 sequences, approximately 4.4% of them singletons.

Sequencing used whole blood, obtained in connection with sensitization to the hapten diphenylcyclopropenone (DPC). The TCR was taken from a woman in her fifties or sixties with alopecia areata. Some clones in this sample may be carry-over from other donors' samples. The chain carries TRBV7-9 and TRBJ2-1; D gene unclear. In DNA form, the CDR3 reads TGTGCCAGCAGCCCTCTGGACAATGAGCAGTTCTTC. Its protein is CASSPLDNEQFF.